This T cell receptor (beta chain) came from a study of blood T cell repertoires in COVID-19 (TCRdb year 2020). Background for the entire study: Collaborator samples came from the United States, Italy and Spain and covered acute and convalescent phases of COVID-19. Deeply sampled blood TCRbeta repertoires from subjects exposed to, actively infected with, or recovered from COVID-19 were included in the dataset. The samples were drawn from two sources: the first 160 participants of the ongoing ImmuneRACE study, and 1,254 subjects contributed by 6 global collaborators. Nearly every sample came with metadata listing a de-identified subject ID, COVID-19 status, age in years and sex. The material from the prospective study consisted of cDNA or gDNA derived from T cells, B-cell-depleted T cells, or PBMCs. A freely available public database, intended as a resource for researchers studying the immune response to SARS-CoV-2, is where the repertoires were released. Where available, HLA class I and class II types were obtained from metadata supplied by the sample provider rather than from assay-based typing. Paper-wide results and their limitations: Clinical and demographic metadata were provided uncurated, with the amount varying by source and participant.

Participants in the prospective study were enrolled through a virtual design, were aged roughly 18 to 90 years, and lived in 24 United States geographic areas. In the prospective study, participants were assigned to cohorts based on the clinical history participants reported in a screening survey and a study questionnaire. Recovered participants in ImmuneRACE Cohort 3 were defined as having two consecutive negative NP/OP PCR tests, clearance from a healthcare professional, or resolution of symptoms. In the prospective study, whole blood, serum and a nasopharyngeal or oropharyngeal swab were collected from each participant by mobile phlebotomists. Over a roughly 2-month period, participants in the prospective study had the option of providing additional blood draws and questionnaires. Blood samples from the prospective study were shipped frozen or at room temperature prior to DNA extraction. The immunoSEQ Assay, a bias-controlled multiplex PCR, was used to amplify TCRbeta CDR3 regions from genomic DNA. Per the source publication's procedure: Within the assay, amplification of reference gene primers was used to estimate how many nucleated cells each sample contained. Sequence reads were collapsed and filtered to measure the absolute abundance of every unique TCRbeta CDR3 rearrangement. For each sample, productive Simpson clonality was calculated by taking the square root of Simpson's diversity index across productive rearrangements. The table was pulled from immuneACCESS by TCRdb, which kept in-frame rearrangements only. Such tables lose some clones; where checked, under half of the loss comes from unresolved V genes, and the rest has no known cause. The V and J calls and clone size were taken over from that table, and D and trimming were inferred from the DNA. The table for this sample lists some 430,000 clones; less than 95% of them were counted only once. The biggest ten clones account for 0.6% to 0.7% of the sample.

To note about this clone: What this receptor recognizes is not known. Per-base qualities were not stored, and no clone one base away is much larger.

From a lookup of the germline V gene (reference sequence), CDR1 and CDR2 are PRHDT and FYEKMQ. Reading from cysteine to phenylalanine, the CDR3 counts 16 amino acids. Of all the DNA, just the CDR3 is kept, 48 bases in frame from base 1. The germline V and J ends show losses of 5 bases and 6 bases respectively, and no gene match explains 12 bases of the junction. The sequence links TRBV13 to TRBJ2-4, and TRBD1 matches 8 of the central bases. Material: PBMCs or T cells enriched from blood (not recorded which). The receptor comes from a young man who had recovered from COVID-19. The base sequence is TGTGCCAGCAGCGTACGACAGGGGATTTATGGAAACATTCAGTACTTC. The resulting protein is CASSVRQGIYGNIQYF.